This is a list of T cell receptor beta chains from one sample in a study of identical twins. TCRdb used MiXCR to reprocess the 5' RACE reads, holding one entry per CDR3 protein. The sample yields some 590,000 distinct CDR3 sequences, 9.5% to 10% seen once. A further study also used this sample, focusing on yellow fever vaccine responses in identical twins.

Sequenced input: PBMCs. These receptors were taken from a woman aged 18 to 35 in good health. CDR3s include the opening cysteine and the closing phenylalanine or tryptophan. D genes are given only for firm matches. Some rows have no size entry. The others give once, few or many, or a class for an expanded clone.

j_call v_call clone_size d_call cdr3_nt cdr3_aa
TRBJ2-1 TRBV9 - TRBD2 TGTGCCAGCAGCGTTCCGGGAGGGTCCTACAATGAGCAGTTCTTC CASSVPGGSYNEQFF
TRBJ2-1 TRBV7-2 few - TGTGCCAGCAGCTTAGACAGGGCGGTCAATGAGCAGTTCTTC CASSLDRAVNEQFF
TRBJ2-5 TRBV4-3 - - TGCGCCAGCAGCCAAGATATCGGCAGGGAGACCCAGTACTTC CASSQDIGRETQYF
TRBJ1-1 TRBV7-9 many - TGTGCCAGCAGCTCTCCCGGGACACCATCCGGGGCTTTCTTT CASSSPGTPSGAFF
TRBJ2-7 TRBV11-3 - - TGTGCCAGCAGCACCGGAGGACCCGAGCAGTACTTC CASSTGGPEQYF
TRBJ2-5 TRBV7-3 many - TGTGCCAGCAGCGCCATAGGCGAGACCCAGTACTTC CASSAIGETQYF
TRBJ2-7 TRBV7-9 many TRBD1 TGTGCCAGCAGCTCTTCCGGGACAGGGTACGAGCAGTACTTC CASSSSGTGYEQYF
TRBJ2-7 TRBV5-6 - - TGTGCCAGCAGCTTAAAACTAGACAGTCGTGGCGAGCAGTACTTC CASSLKLDSRGEQYF
TRBJ2-1 TRBV28 - TRBD1 TGTGCCAGCCAGGACAGGGGGCCCTACAATGAGCAGTTCTTC CASQDRGPYNEQFF
TRBJ2-7 TRBV7-9 few - TGTGCCAGCAGCCCGAGAACTAGCTACTCCTACGAGCAGTACTTC CASSPRTSYSYEQYF
TRBJ2-1 TRBV11-2 few TRBD2 TGTGCCAGCAGCTTAGTACTAGCGGGGGGCATTTACAATGAGCAGTTCTTC CASSLVLAGGIYNEQFF
TRBJ2-1 TRBV5-5 few - TGTGCCAGCAGCTCCTACGGAGGGCCCAATGAGCAGTTCTTC CASSSYGGPNEQFF
TRBJ2-7 TRBV27 few TRBD2 TGTGCCAGCAGTACACCCCGGGGAGGCGGGAGATATAAGTACGAGCAGTACTTC CASSTPRGGGRYKYEQYF
TRBJ2-3 TRBV4-2 many TRBD2 TGTGCCAGCAGCCAAGATGGGCGGGAGAGGCCCACAGATACGCAGTATTTT CASSQDGRERPTDTQYF
TRBJ2-1 TRBV4-3 many TRBD2 TGCGCCAGCAGCCAACAAAGCGGGACCGACAATGAGCAGTTCTTC CASSQQSGTDNEQFF
TRBJ2-3 TRBV20-1 few - TGCAGTGCTAGAGCGGGGAACACAGATACGCAGTATTTT CSARAGNTDTQYF
TRBJ2-3 TRBV6-5 - - TGTGCCAGCAGTTACCAGACAACCCGCACAGATACGCAGTATTTT CASSYQTTRTDTQYF
TRBJ2-1 TRBV7-9 few TRBD2 TGTGCCAGCAGCCCCTCTAGCGGGGGGAGGTACAATGAGCAGTTCTTC CASSPSSGGRYNEQFF
TRBJ2-1 TRBV29-1 many - TGCAGCTTGACAGAACCAACCGATGAGCAGTTCTTC CSLTEPTDEQFF
TRBJ2-7 TRBV5-6 - TRBD1 TGTGCCAGCAGCTTCGTGCGCGGGACAGGGTCCTACGAGCAGTACTTC CASSFVRGTGSYEQYF
TRBJ1-4 TRBV3-1 - - TGTGCCAGCAGCCAAGACGGCGGCCCTAATGAAAAACTGTTTTTT CASSQDGGPNEKLFF
TRBJ2-7 TRBV4-3 once - TGCGCCAGCAGCCACCTCGACGGAACCTACGAGCAGTACTTC CASSHLDGTYEQYF
TRBJ2-5 TRBV12-3/TRBV12-4 few - TGTGCCAGCAGTGCCGGAGGGGTACAAGAGACCCAGTACTTC CASSAGGVQETQYF
TRBJ1-1 TRBV6-6 many - TGTGCCAGCAGTTACTCAGAGCGCACTGAAGCTTTCTTT CASSYSERTEAFF
TRBJ2-1 TRBV6-5 - - TGTGCCAGCAGTACAACCAACAATGAGCAGTTCTTC CASSTTNNEQFF
TRBJ2-7 TRBV29-1 - - TGCAGCGCGGACAGTGGGTTAGGGGGGCCCCCCTACGAGCAGTACTTC CSADSGLGGPPYEQYF
TRBJ1-1 TRBV7-9 - - TGTGCCAGCAGCTCATACCAAGGGGGAGACACTGAAGCTTTCTTT CASSSYQGGDTEAFF
TRBJ1-1 TRBV28 few TRBD1 TGTGCCAGCACCCTAACAGGGGCGGTCACTGAAGCTTTCTTT CASTLTGAVTEAFF
TRBJ1-1 TRBV29-1 - TRBD1 TGCAGCGTTGAAATCCCACAGGGGGCGAACACTGAAGCTTTCTTT CSVEIPQGANTEAFF
TRBJ2-7 TRBV11-2 few - TGTGCCAGCAGCTTATCCGGTCCCCTCTACGAGCAGTACTTC CASSLSGPLYEQYF
TRBJ2-1 TRBV7-9 few TRBD2 TGTGCCAGCAGTTACTCCGGGACTAGCAATGAGCAGTTCTTC CASSYSGTSNEQFF
TRBJ1-1 TRBV6-1 few - TGTGCCAGCAGCGCCATGGGAGGAAACACTGAAGCTTTCTTT CASSAMGGNTEAFF
TRBJ2-7 TRBV9 many - TGTGCCAGCAGCGTAGATTTCGGCGAGCAGTACTTC CASSVDFGEQYF
TRBJ2-7 TRBV12-3/TRBV12-4 many - TGTGCCAGCAGTCCAGGGGTCACCTACGAGCAGTACTTC CASSPGVTYEQYF
TRBJ2-7 TRBV4-3 - TRBD2 TGCGCCAGCAGCCAAGAGTCTAGCGGCTCCTACGAGCAGTACTTC CASSQESSGSYEQYF
TRBJ2-7 TRBV6-2/TRBV6-3 - - TGTGCCAGCAGTTACTACGGGGAGCATGATTACGAGCAGTACTTC CASSYYGEHDYEQYF
TRBJ2-7 TRBV27 few TRBD1 TGTGCCAGCAGTTTACGTGGACAGGGTAGGGTCTACGAGCAGTACTTC CASSLRGQGRVYEQYF
TRBJ2-2 TRBV7-8 many - TGTGCCAGCAGCTTCTCGGGGAAGAACGGGGAGCTGTTTTTT CASSFSGKNGELFF
TRBJ2-1 TRBV6-1 many TRBD2 TGTGCCGCTCGGACTAGCGGGAGCGATGAGCAGTTCTTC CAARTSGSDEQFF
TRBJ2-1 TRBV6-1 - TRBD2 TGTGCCAGCAGTGAGACCGGGACTAGAAGTGAGCAGTTCTTC CASSETGTRSEQFF
TRBJ2-7 TRBV28 many TRBD2 TGTGCCAGCAGTTTGTTAGCGGGCGAGCAGTACTTC CASSLLAGEQYF
TRBJ1-2 TRBV20-1 - TRBD1 TGCAGTGCTAGAAGTAGGACAGGGACCGATGGGAACTATGGCTACACCTTC CSARSRTGTDGNYGYTF
TRBJ1-5 TRBV2 many - TGTGCCAGCAGCTCGGACACTAGCAATCAGCCCCAGCATTTT CASSSDTSNQPQHF
TRBJ2-4 TRBV30 few TRBD1 TGTGCCTGGCGGGACAGTTATTTAGCCAAAAACATTCAGTACTTC CAWRDSYLAKNIQYF
TRBJ1-1 TRBV5-1 few - TGCGCCAGCAGCTTGATGTCAGGTGTCGGGAACACTGAAGCTTTCTTT CASSLMSGVGNTEAFF
TRBJ2-1 TRBV19 - - TGTGCCAGTAGTATAGTGCATTACAATGAGCAGTTCTTC CASSIVHYNEQFF
TRBJ2-1 TRBV4-3 many TRBD2 TGCGCCAGCAGCCAAGAAGGACTAGCATCCAATGAGCAGTTCTTC CASSQEGLASNEQFF
TRBJ2-7 TRBV28 - - TGTGCCAGCAGCCCACTCGGACAGTACGTCAAGTACGAGCAGTACTTC CASSPLGQYVKYEQYF
TRBJ2-1 TRBV11-2 - - TGTGCCAGCAGCCGGATCCCCAATGAGCAGTTCTTC CASSRIPNEQFF
TRBJ2-7 TRBV5-1 few TRBD1 TGCGCCAGCAGCAGCTCCTCCGGGACAGGGGGTTTCGGGCAGTACTTC CASSSSSGTGGFGQYF
TRBJ2-1 TRBV6-4 many - TGTGCCAGCAGCCGGGGGACCAACAATGAGCAGTTCTTC CASSRGTNNEQFF
TRBJ1-6 TRBV5-1 - - TGCGCCAGCAGCTTGGAGGGAACATCCTATAATTCACCCCTCCACTTT CASSLEGTSYNSPLHF
TRBJ2-1 TRBV15 many - TGTGCCACCAGCAGAGAATCGGGGCGGGTACTCGGAATTAATGAGCAGTTCTTC CATSRESGRVLGINEQFF
TRBJ2-2 TRBV7-9 few - TGTGCCAGCTCTCCGGGTAACTTGAACACCGGGGAGCTGTTTTTT CASSPGNLNTGELFF